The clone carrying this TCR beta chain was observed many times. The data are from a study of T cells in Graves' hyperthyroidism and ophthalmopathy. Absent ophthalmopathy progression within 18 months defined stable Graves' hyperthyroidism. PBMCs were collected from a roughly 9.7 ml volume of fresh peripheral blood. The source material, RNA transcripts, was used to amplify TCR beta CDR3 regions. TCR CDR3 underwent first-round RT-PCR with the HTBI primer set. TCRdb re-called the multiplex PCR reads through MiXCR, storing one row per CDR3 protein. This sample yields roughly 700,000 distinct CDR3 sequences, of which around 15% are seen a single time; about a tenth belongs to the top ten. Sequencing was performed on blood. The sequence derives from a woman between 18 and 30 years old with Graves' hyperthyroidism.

CDR3 sequence: CASSLNRGPGSEAFF. The DNA of the CDR3 is TGTGCCAGCAGTCTAAACAGGGGCCCCGGATCTGAAGCTTTCTTT. The chain combines TRBV2 with TRBJ1-1; 7 bases fit TRBD1. Per germline, CDR1 SNHLY and CDR2 FYNNEI. CDR3 length: 15 amino acids. J was trimmed by 6 bases and V by 5 bases; bases with no gene match: 12.